Each of the 5 T cell receptor beta chains below was sequenced from the same sample in a study of Ad26.COV2.S vaccination and SARS-CoV-2 variants. The data were produced by immunoSEQ multiplex PCR, yet TCRdb's version contains in-frame clones alone and is incomplete. The data show 300,000 to 350,000 clones, with 85% seen just once and 2% to 2.5% held by the top ten. Treatment denoted: roughly 20 received Ad26.COV2.S at low or high dose, single or two shots; about five received placebo; per-sample allocation not given. Sampling happened 63 days after the first vaccine or placebo injection. The sequenced sample was peripheral blood, obtained in a trial of Ad26.COV2.S vaccine versus placebo. The receptor set was obtained from a person between 18 and 59 years old who received the Ad26.COV2.S COVID-19 vaccine or a placebo.

This chain links TRBV9 with TRBJ2-5, with TRBD2 identical over 7 bases. Germline V CDR1 and CDR2: SGDLS, YYNGEE. The CDR3 length is 16 residues. Trimming took 0 bases from V and 4 from J; bases not matched to a gene: 9. The CDR3 loop reads CASSVASSGSIETQYF. In DNA form, the CDR3 reads TGTGCCAGCAGCGTAGCTTCTAGCGGCTCTATAGAGACCCAGTACTTC.

DNA for the CDR3: TGTGCCAGTAGTATCCCGATATCGGGGGGACTAAGCACAGATACGCAGTATTTT. Its protein is CASSIPISGGLSTDTQYF. The chain recombines TRBV19 with TRBJ2-3, with 7 bases fitting TRBD2. Looked up from germline, CDR1 is LNHDA and CDR2 is SQIVND (reference sequence). The V and J ends lost 3 bases and 0 bases, in that order; junction bases with no gene match: 12. The CDR3 is 18 residues long.

This chain connects TRBV9 to TRBJ1-2; no firm D call. The germline gives CDR1 SGDLS, CDR2 YYNGEE. V was clipped by 4 bases and J by 1 base, with 14 bases between them. CDR3 length: 15 amino acids. CDR3 loop: CASSPESTSNYGYTF. The CDR3 bases are TGTGCCAGCAGCCCTGAATCGACAAGTAACTATGGCTACACCTTC.

This chain links TRBV5-1 with TRBJ2-2, with D possibly being TRBD2 (5 bases). The CDR3 loop spans 16 amino acids. Trimming pared 2 bases from V and 0 bases from J, leaving 11 bases between. Looked up from germline, CDR1 is SGHRS and CDR2 is YFSETQ. The CDR3 DNA sequence: TGCGCCAGCAGCTTCCCGGGAAACGCGAACACCGGGGAGCTGTTTTTT. Translating it yields CASSFPGNANTGELFF.

The chain couples TRBV24-1 to TRBJ2-2, with 8 positions matching TRBD1. Trimming took 4 bases from V and 1 from J; bases not matched to a gene: 4. The CDR3 has 16 amino acids. Germline CDR1 KGHDR, CDR2 SFDVKD. The CDR3 here is CATSDHGTGNTGELFF. As DNA, the CDR3 is TGTGCCACCAGTGACCATGGGACAGGGAACACCGGGGAGCTGTTTTTT.